The rows below give T cell receptor beta chains drawn from one sample of a study of cytomegalovirus exposure and HLA in healthy donors. Some clones are missing from TCRdb's copy, which holds only in-frame ones; the method was immunoSEQ multiplex PCR. The table includes 100,000 to 150,000 clones, approximately 80% detected once. The sample was PBMCs. The receptor source for this set is a woman aged 40 to 50 in good health and CMV-seronegative. The CDR3 runs from the conserved cysteine through the conserved F or W. The D gene is left open where the match is weak. Clone size, where shown, is once, few, many, or a class for clones that have expanded.

clone size	V gene	D gene	J gene	CDR3 protein	CDR3 DNA
NA	TRBV28	NA	TRBJ1-6	CASSSEAPGNSPLHF	TGTGCCAGCAGTTCCGAGGCGCCGGGTAATTCACCCCTCCACTTT
NA	TRBV15	NA	TRBJ1-6	CATSRDPGNSPLHF	TGTGCCACCAGCAGAGATCCAGGGAATTCACCCCTCCACTTT
NA	TRBV9	TRBD1	TRBJ2-5	CASSVDRGETQYF	TGTGCCAGCAGCGTAGACAGGGGAGAGACCCAGTACTTC
NA	TRBV6-5	NA	TRBJ1-3	CASSYAGASGGNTIYF	TGTGCCAGCAGTTACGCAGGGGCCTCGGGTGGAAACACCATATATTTT
few	TRBV7-9	TRBD1	TRBJ1-3	CASSSKQGTGNTIYF	TGTGCCAGCAGCTCAAAACAGGGGACTGGAAACACCATATATTTT
many	TRBV6-4	TRBD1	TRBJ2-1	CASSDGTGGNEQFF	TGTGCCAGCAGTGATGGGACAGGGGGCAATGAGCAGTTCTTC
NA	TRBV19	TRBD1	TRBJ1-2	CATRQGGGYGYTF	TGTGCCACAAGACAGGGTGGCGGCTATGGCTACACCTTC
NA	TRBV19	TRBD1	TRBJ1-2	CASTGQGPSNYGYTF	TGTGCCAGTACAGGACAGGGCCCTTCTAACTATGGCTACACCTTC
once	TRBV19	NA	TRBJ2-7	CASSRRGQGDYEQYF	TGTGCCAGTAGTAGGAGGGGGCAGGGGGACTACGAGCAGTACTTC
NA	TRBV7-9	NA	TRBJ1-2	CASSFRVDGYTF	TGTGCCAGCAGCTTCCGGGTGGATGGCTACACCTTC
NA	TRBV30	TRBD1	TRBJ2-2	CAWSARTGRNTGELFF	TGTGCCTGGAGTGCCCGGACAGGGAGGAACACCGGGGAGCTGTTTTTT
NA	TRBV14	TRBD2	TRBJ2-1	CASSQGGPPYNEQFF	TGTGCCAGCAGCCAGGGAGGGCCGCCCTACAATGAGCAGTTCTTC
many	TRBV6-5	TRBD1	TRBJ1-2	CASSYSTGGAAYGYTF	TGTGCCAGCAGTTACTCGACAGGGGGAGCGGCCTATGGCTACACCTTC
NA	TRBV4-3	TRBD1	TRBJ2-2	CASSPRDRNTGELFF	TGCGCCAGCAGCCCCAGGGACAGAAACACCGGGGAGCTGTTTTTT
few	TRBV28	NA	TRBJ2-7	CASSRVQGSEQYF	TGTGCCAGCAGCCGAGTCCAGGGAAGCGAGCAGTACTTC
few	TRBV5-1	NA	TRBJ2-3	CASSLGADTDTQYF	TGCGCCAGCAGCTTGGGGGCAGACACAGATACGCAGTATTTT
NA	TRBV6-6	TRBD1	TRBJ2-3	CASSPGTGGAWDTQYF	TGTGCCAGCAGCCCCGGGACAGGGGGCGCTTGGGATACGCAGTATTTT
NA	TRBV28	NA	TRBJ1-2	CASIENSRGYTF	TGTGCCAGCATCGAGAACTCGCGTGGCTACACCTTC
once	TRBV2	TRBD1	TRBJ1-1	CASRRDRQNTEAFF	TGTGCCAGCAGGAGGGACAGACAAAACACTGAAGCTTTCTTT
once	TRBV6-6	TRBD2	TRBJ2-3	CASWASGGRTQYF	TGTGCCAGCTGGGCTAGCGGGGGCCGTACGCAGTATTTT
NA	TRBV4-1	NA	TRBJ1-1	CASSQSSSQSATEAFF	TGCGCCAGCAGCCAAAGCAGTAGCCAATCGGCCACTGAAGCTTTCTTT
few	TRBV13	NA	TRBJ2-6	CASSLGPTQGRVRSGANVLTF	TGTGCCAGCAGCTTAGGCCCCACACAGGGAAGGGTCCGCTCTGGGGCCAACGTCCTGACTTTC
NA	TRBV2	NA	TRBJ1-2	CATLRETTGGYTF	TGTGCCACCCTAAGAGAGACGACAGGCGGCTACACCTTC
NA	TRBV19	TRBD1	TRBJ2-2	CASRVDRGLSGELFF	TGTGCCAGTAGAGTGGACAGGGGGCTCTCCGGGGAGCTGTTTTTT
NA	TRBV19	TRBD1	TRBJ1-2	CATDDRDYGYTF	TGTGCCACAGATGACAGGGACTATGGCTACACCTTC
NA	TRBV6-6	NA	TRBJ2-1	CASSWTVLGTEQFF	TGTGCCAGCAGTTGGACAGTCTTAGGCACAGAGCAGTTCTTC
NA	TRBV9	TRBD2	TRBJ2-1	CASSASGGIYNEQFF	TGTGCCAGCAGCGCCAGCGGGGGGATATACAATGAGCAGTTCTTC
NA	TRBV2	NA	TRBJ1-5	CASRQGSGDQPQHF	TGTGCCAGCAGACAGGGCAGCGGTGATCAGCCCCAGCATTTT
NA	TRBV5-1	TRBD1	TRBJ1-3	CASTLGTAGNTIYF	TGCGCCAGCACCCTGGGGACAGCTGGAAACACCATATATTTT
NA	TRBV29-1	NA	TRBJ2-7	CSASRGTAYEQYF	TGCAGCGCTTCACGCGGGACAGCCTACGAGCAGTACTTC
few	TRBV28	TRBD1	TRBJ1-6	CASSTIQGVNSPLHF	TGTGCCAGCAGTACTATACAGGGGGTTAATTCACCCCTCCACTTT
NA	TRBV4-2	NA	TRBJ2-7	CASSKERRGYEQYF	TGTGCCAGCAGCAAAGAGAGACGGGGCTACGAGCAGTACTTC
NA	TRBV5-1	NA	TRBJ1-4	CASSLDHFNEKLFF	TGCGCCAGCAGCTTGGACCACTTTAATGAAAAACTGTTTTTT
NA	TRBV29-1	NA	TRBJ1-1	CSVEPGQEAFF	TGCAGCGTTGAGCCAGGACAAGAAGCTTTCTTT
NA	TRBV2	TRBD1	TRBJ2-3	CASTPGGQGTDTQYF	TGTGCCAGCACTCCTGGGGGACAGGGCACAGATACGCAGTATTTT
NA	TRBV7-6	TRBD1	TRBJ1-2	CASSSTGTGVSGYTF	TGTGCCAGCAGCTCTACCGGGACAGGGGTATCGGGCTACACCTTC
NA	TRBV5-4	NA	TRBJ1-2	CASRLITGKDGYTF	TGTGCCAGCAGGTTGATTACAGGGAAGGATGGCTACACCTTC
NA	TRBV2	NA	TRBJ2-6	CASSWESGANVLTF	TGTGCCAGCAGTTGGGAGTCTGGGGCCAACGTCCTGACTTTC
many	TRBV4-1	TRBD2	TRBJ2-1	CASSRGGLAGTYNEQFF	TGCGCCAGCAGCCGCGGGGGACTAGCGGGGACTTACAATGAGCAGTTCTTC
NA	TRBV7-3	NA	TRBJ2-1	CASSLDTPYNEQFF	TGTGCCAGCAGCTTGGACACTCCCTACAATGAGCAGTTCTTC
NA	TRBV29-1	TRBD1	TRBJ2-5	CSVEGEDRGETQYF	TGCAGCGTTGAAGGAGAGGACAGGGGAGAGACCCAGTACTTC
NA	TRBV28	NA	TRBJ1-1	CASRDTRVEAFF	TGTGCCAGCCGGGACACCCGAGTTGAAGCTTTCTTT
NA	TRBV6-5	NA	TRBJ1-4	CASSWTQQGEKLFF	TGTGCCAGCAGTTGGACACAGCAAGGTGAAAAACTGTTTTTT
NA	TRBV9	NA	TRBJ2-5	CASSEGVTNSQETQYF	TGTGCCAGCAGCGAGGGGGTTACCAATAGCCAAGAGACCCAGTACTTC
NA	TRBV2	NA	TRBJ1-5	CASSVEAASRNQPQHF	TGTGCCAGCAGTGTCGAGGCAGCTAGCCGCAATCAGCCCCAGCATTTT
NA	TRBV6-6	NA	TRBJ1-5	CASSYSEGPQHF	TGTGCCAGCAGTTACTCGGAGGGGCCCCAGCATTTT
NA	TRBV29-1	NA	TRBJ2-5	CGERRVGETQYF	TGCGGCGAGCGGCGGGTGGGAGAGACCCAGTACTTC
NA	TRBV5-1	NA	TRBJ2-2	CASSQATRPNTGELFF	TGCGCCAGCAGCCAAGCCACGCGGCCGAACACCGGGGAGCTGTTTTTT
NA	TRBV29-1	TRBD2	TRBJ2-1	CSVTGTSGGTNEQFF	TGCAGCGTGACCGGGACTAGCGGGGGGACTAATGAGCAGTTCTTC
NA	TRBV6-5	NA	TRBJ2-7	CASRAGTWQYF	TGTGCCAGCAGAGCCGGGACTTGGCAGTACTTC
NA	TRBV27	NA	TRBJ1-6	CASSFRSLTGSNSPLHF	TGTGCCAGCAGTTTCCGATCCTTAACAGGGTCGAATTCACCCCTCCACTTT
NA	TRBV7-2	NA	TRBJ1-2	CASSLDGVYGYTF	TGTGCCAGCAGCTTAGACGGAGTTTATGGCTACACCTTC
few	TRBV4-1	NA	TRBJ1-1	CASSSGSVNTEAFF	TGCGCCAGCAGCTCCGGTTCTGTTAACACTGAAGCTTTCTTT